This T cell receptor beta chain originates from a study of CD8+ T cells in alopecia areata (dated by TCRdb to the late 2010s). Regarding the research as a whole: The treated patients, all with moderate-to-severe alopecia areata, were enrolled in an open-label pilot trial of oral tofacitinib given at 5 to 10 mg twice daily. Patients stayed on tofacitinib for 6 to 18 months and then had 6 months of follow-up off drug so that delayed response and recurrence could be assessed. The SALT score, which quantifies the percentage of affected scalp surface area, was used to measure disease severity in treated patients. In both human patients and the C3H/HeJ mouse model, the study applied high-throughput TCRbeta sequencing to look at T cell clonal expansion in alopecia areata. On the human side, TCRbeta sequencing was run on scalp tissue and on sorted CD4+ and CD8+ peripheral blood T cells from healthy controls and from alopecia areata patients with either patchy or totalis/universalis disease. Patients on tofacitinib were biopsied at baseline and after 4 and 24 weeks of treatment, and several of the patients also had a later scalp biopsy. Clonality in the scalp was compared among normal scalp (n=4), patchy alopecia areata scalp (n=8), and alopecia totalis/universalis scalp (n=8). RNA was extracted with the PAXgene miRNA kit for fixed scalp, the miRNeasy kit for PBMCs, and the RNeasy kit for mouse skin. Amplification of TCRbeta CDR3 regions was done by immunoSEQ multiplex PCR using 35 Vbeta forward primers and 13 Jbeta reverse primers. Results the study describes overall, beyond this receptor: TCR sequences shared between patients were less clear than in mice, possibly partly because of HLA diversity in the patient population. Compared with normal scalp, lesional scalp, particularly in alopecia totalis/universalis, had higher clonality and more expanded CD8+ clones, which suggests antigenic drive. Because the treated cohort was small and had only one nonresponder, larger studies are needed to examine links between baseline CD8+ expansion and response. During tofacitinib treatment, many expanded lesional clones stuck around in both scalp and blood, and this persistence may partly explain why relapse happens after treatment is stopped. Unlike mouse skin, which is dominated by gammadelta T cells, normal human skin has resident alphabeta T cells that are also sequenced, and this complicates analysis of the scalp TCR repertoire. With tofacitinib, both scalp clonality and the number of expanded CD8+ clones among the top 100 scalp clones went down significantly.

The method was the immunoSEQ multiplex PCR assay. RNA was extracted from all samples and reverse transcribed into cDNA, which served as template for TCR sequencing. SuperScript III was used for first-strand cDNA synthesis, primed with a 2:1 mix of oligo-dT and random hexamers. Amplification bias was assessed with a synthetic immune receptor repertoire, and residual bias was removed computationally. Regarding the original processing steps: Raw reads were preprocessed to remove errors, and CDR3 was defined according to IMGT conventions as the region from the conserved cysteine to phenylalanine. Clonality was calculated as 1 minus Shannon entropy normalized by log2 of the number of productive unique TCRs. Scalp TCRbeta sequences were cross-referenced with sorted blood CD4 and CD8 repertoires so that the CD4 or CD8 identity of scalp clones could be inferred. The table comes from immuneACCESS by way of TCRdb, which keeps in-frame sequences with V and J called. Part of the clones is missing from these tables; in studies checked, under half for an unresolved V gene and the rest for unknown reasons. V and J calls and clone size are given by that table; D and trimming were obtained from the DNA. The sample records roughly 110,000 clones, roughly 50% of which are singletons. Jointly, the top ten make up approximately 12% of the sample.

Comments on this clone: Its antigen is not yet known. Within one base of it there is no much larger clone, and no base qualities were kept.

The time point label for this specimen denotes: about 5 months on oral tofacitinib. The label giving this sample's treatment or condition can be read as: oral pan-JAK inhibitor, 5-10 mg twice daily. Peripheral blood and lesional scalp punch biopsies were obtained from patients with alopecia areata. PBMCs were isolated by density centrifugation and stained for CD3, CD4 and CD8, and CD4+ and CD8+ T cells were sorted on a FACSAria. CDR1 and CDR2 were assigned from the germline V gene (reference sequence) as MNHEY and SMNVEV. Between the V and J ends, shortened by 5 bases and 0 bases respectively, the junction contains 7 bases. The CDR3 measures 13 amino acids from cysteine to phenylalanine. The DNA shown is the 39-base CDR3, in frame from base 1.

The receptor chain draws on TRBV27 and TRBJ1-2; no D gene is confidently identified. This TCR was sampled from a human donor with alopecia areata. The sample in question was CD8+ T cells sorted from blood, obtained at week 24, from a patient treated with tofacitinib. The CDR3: CASSVQANYGYTF. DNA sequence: TGTGCCAGCAGTGTTCAAGCTAACTATGGCTACACCTTC.